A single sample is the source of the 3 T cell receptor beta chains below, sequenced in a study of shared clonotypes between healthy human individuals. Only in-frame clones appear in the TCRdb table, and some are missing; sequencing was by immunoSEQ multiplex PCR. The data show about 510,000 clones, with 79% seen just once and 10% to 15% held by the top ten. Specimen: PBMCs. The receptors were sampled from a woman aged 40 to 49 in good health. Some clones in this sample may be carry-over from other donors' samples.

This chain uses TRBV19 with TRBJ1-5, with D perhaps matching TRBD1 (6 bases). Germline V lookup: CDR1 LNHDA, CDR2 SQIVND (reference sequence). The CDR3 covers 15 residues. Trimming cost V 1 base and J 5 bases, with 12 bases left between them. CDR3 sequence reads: CASSIGGGLDQPQHF. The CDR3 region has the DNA TGTGCCAGTAGTATAGGAGGGGGGCTTGATCAGCCCCAGCATTTT.

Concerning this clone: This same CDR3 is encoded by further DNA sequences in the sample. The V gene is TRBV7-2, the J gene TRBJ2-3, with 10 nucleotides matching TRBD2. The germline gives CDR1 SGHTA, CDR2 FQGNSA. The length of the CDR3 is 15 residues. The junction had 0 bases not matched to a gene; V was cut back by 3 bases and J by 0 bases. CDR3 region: CASSLTSGSTDTQYF. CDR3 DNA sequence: TGTGCCAGCAGCTTGACTAGCGGGAGCACAGATACGCAGTATTTT.

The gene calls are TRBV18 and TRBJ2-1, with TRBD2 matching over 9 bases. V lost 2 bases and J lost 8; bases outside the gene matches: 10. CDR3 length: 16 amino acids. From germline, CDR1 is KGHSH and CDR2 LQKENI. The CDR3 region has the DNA TGTGCCAGCTCACCAAGGATAGCGGGAGTTGGGGATGAGCAGTTCTTC. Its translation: CASSPRIAGVGDEQFF.